This entry lists 3 T cell receptor beta chains sequenced from one sample in a study of T-cell reconstitution after alpha-beta-depleted transplantation in children. The TCRbeta library incorporated unique molecular identifiers. TCRdb redid the calling of the PCR reads with MiXCR, one entry per CDR3 protein. The sample consists of approximately 520,000 distinct CDR3 sequences, over 9.5% of them appearing once. Material: PBMCs, mostly from graft donor cells, obtained 180 days after TCRalphabeta/CD19-depleted stem cell transplant. These receptors came from a female patient between 2 and 15 years old who had a stem cell transplant for aplastic anemia, so the T cells may come from the graft donor.

This clonotype has only a few counts. This rearrangement joins TRBV24-1 to TRBJ2-1; D is perhaps TRBD1 or TRBD2 (5 bases each). The germline V and J ends were trimmed by 3 bases and 2 bases, with 16 bases remaining between them. Germline-derived CDR1 and CDR2 are KGHDR and SFDVKD. There are 17 residues in the CDR3. CDR3 protein: CATSDKTQGVPYNEQFF. In DNA, the CDR3 is TGTGCCACCAGTGATAAGACCCAGGGAGTACCCTACAATGAGCAGTTCTTC.

This sequence joins TRBV7-9 and TRBJ2-5; 9 bases match TRBD2. The CDR3 is 16 residues long. The trim removed 3 bases at V and 7 bases at J, leaving 12 bases unmatched. Germline V lookup: CDR1 SEHNR, CDR2 FQNEAQ (reference sequence). The CDR3 DNA reads as TGTGCCAGCAGCTTGAGACTAGCGGCACCTTCAGGGACCCAGTACTTC. As protein: CASSLRLAAPSGTQYF.

This clonotype was seen only a few times. V is TRBV5-1 and J is TRBJ2-2, with D unresolved. CDR1 SGHRS and CDR2 YFSETQ come from the germline V gene. The CDR3 is 17 amino acids. The V end was cut by 0 bases, the J end by 3 bases, with 15 bases between. The CDR3 bases are TGCGCCAGCAGCTTGGACCTTCGGGCCGACTACACCGGGGAGCTGTTTTTT. It codes for CASSLDLRADYTGELFF.